The present T cell receptor beta chain was sequenced within a study of cytomegalovirus exposure and HLA in healthy donors. Study-level background: Early release data held tens of millions of unique TCRs from HLA-typed donors.

With V trimmed by 5 bases and J by 5 bases, 5 bases remained unmatched. This CDR3 is 12 amino acids long. Germline lookup yields CDR1 SQVTM and CDR2 ANQGSEA. With 60 Vbeta and 13 Jbeta primers, the PCR was carried out. Method: immunoSEQ multiplex PCR; TCRdb's copy keeps in-frame clones and lacks some. The ten top clones account for about 0.58%, within a sample of about 110,000 clones. This sequence was found in a middle-aged man in good health and CMV-seronegative. The chain uses TRBV29-1 and TRBJ1-1; 7 bases line up with TRBD1. The sample comprised PBMCs. The CDR3 region has the DNA TGCAGCGTTCAGGGGGGAGGTACTGAAGCTTTCTTT. Residues: CSVQGGGTEAFF.